A selection of T cell receptor beta chains follows, all from one sample in a study of OX40 agonist ivuxolimab in advanced cancers. Sequencing was performed with immunoSEQ multiplex PCR; in TCRdb, only in-frame clones are kept and a portion is missing. Of some 62,000 clones in the sample, approximately 84% were seen once. The starting material was CD4+ or CD8+ T cells sorted from blood, obtained in a trial of the OX40 agonist ivuxolimab. The source is an adult with an advanced solid tumor such as melanoma, head and neck, liver or kidney cancer. Both conserved end residues are part of each CDR3.

TRBV2	TRBJ1-1	CASSEQGPRNTEAFF
TRBV5-6	TRBJ2-7	CASSWDTYEQYF
TRBV6-5	TRBJ2-5	CASSYQQGQMTQYF
TRBV11-3	TRBJ2-7	CASSPPAGPYYEQYF
TRBV19	TRBJ1-2	CASSIRDRGNYGYTF
TRBV27	NA	CASTLRQGGYEQYF
TRBV7-9	TRBJ1-6	CASSWSPSSYNSPLHF
TRBV11-3	TRBJ1-1	CASSLMGSEAFF
TRBV9	TRBJ2-7	CASSVGRGRAPLYEQYF
TRBV29-1	TRBJ1-2	CSVEARDRETF
TRBV30	TRBJ1-1	CAWTPGTDTEAFF
TRBV5-1	TRBJ2-1	CASRLSYNEQFF
TRBV18	TRBJ1-1	CASSSDRFYTEAFF
TRBV5-4	TRBJ2-2	CASSLRDRGLAGELFF
TRBV4-1	TRBJ2-7	CASSPRIGAYEQYF
TRBV4-3	TRBJ2-5	CASSQGRTGRETQYF
TRBV25-1	TRBJ1-6	CASRDDRGNSPLHF
TRBV7-9	TRBJ2-2	CASSLAGAGELFF
TRBV7-2	TRBJ2-6	CASSFPQGNRGSGANVLTF
TRBV18	TRBJ2-7	CASSPRGQGAYEQYF
TRBV14	TRBJ1-5	CASSQATDQPQHF
TRBV5-4	TRBJ2-5	CASSLAQEQETQYF
TRBV4-1	TRBJ1-2	CASSQGQGEYGYTF
TRBV5-6	TRBJ1-2	CASSLGFRQGDYGYTF
TRBV19	TRBJ1-5	CASSIGPSKGGNQPQHF
TRBV28	TRBJ1-2	CASSLGGAANYGYTF
TRBV7-2	TRBJ1-5	CASSLGFGGYQPQHF